This T cell receptor beta chain was recorded in a study of blood T cell repertoires in COVID-19. The CDR3 extends over 15 amino acids. Looked up from germline, CDR1 is SNHLY and CDR2 is FYNNEI. After removal of 7 bases from V and 5 bases from J, the junction contained 9 bases not matched to a gene. Repertoires were generated with immunoSEQ multiplex PCR, while TCRdb's copy carries only in-frame clones and drops some. This sample has about 120,000 clones; roughly nine tenths occur once, and the top ten carry less than 30%. The TCR originated in a man aged 65 to 85 with active or convalescent COVID-19. The sample comprised peripheral blood. The chain uses TRBV2 and TRBJ2-7; 12 bases match TRBD2. CDR3 in amino acids: CASTVTSGSSNEQYF. CDR3 DNA: TGTGCCAGCACTGTGACTAGCGGGAGTAGCAACGAGCAGTACTTC.